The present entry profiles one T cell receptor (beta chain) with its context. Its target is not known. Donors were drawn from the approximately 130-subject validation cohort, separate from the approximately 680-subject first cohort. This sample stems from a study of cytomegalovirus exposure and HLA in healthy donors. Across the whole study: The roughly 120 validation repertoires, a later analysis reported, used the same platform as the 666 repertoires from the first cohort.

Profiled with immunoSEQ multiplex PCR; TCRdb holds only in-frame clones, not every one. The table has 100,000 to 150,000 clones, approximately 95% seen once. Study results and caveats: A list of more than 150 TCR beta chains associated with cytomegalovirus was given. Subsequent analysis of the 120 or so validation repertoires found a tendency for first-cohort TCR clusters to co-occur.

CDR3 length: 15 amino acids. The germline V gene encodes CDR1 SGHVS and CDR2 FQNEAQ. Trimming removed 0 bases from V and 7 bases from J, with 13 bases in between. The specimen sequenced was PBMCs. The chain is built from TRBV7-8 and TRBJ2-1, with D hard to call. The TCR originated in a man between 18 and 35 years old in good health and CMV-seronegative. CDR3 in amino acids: CASSLAPRPGNEQFF. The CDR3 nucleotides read TGTGCCAGCAGCTTAGCGCCGCGCCCCGGGAATGAGCAGTTCTTC.